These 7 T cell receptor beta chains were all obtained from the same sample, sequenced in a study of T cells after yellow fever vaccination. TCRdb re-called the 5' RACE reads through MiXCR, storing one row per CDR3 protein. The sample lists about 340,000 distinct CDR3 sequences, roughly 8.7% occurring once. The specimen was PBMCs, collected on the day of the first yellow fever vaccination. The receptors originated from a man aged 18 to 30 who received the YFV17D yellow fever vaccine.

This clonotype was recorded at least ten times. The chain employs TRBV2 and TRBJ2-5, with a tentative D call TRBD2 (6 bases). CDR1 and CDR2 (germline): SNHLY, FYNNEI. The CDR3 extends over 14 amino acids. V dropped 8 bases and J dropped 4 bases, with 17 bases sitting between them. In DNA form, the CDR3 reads TGTGCCAGCTCCGCTAGCGCCCCCCTAGAGACCCAGTACTTC. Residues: CASSASAPLETQYF.

Here the CDR3 reads CAISPAAGETQYF. For the CDR3, the DNA is TGTGCCATCAGTCCAGCAGCGGGAGAGACCCAGTACTTC. The chain combines TRBV10-3 with TRBJ2-5, with D perhaps TRBD2 (6 bases). CDR3 length equals 13 residues. The germline V gene has CDR1 ENHRY and CDR2 SYGVKD. Trimming removed 5 bases from V and 4 bases from J, with 11 bases in between.

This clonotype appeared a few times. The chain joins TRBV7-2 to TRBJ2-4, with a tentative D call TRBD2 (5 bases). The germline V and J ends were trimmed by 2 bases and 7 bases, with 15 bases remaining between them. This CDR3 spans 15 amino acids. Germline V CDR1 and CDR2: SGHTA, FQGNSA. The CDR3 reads CASSLYSTGTNIQYF. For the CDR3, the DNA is TGTGCCAGCAGCTTATACAGCACGGGAACGAACATTCAGTACTTC.

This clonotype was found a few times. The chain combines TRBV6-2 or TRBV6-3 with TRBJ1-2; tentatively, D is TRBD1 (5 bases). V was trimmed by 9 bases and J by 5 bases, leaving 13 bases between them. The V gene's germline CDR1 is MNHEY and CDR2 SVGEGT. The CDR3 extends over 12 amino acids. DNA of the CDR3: TGTGCCAGTTCCGGGACGCCGTATGGCTACACCTTC. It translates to CASSGTPYGYTF.

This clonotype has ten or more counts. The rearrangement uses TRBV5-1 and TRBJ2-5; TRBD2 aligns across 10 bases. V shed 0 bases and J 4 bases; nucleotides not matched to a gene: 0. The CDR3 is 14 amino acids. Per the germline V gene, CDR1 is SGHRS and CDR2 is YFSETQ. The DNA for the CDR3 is TGCGCCAGCAGCTTGGGGACTAGCGGAGAGACCCAGTACTTC. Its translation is CASSLGTSGETQYF.

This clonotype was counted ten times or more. The chain's CDR3 is CSASLRLAGGDEQFF. Written as DNA, the CDR3 is TGCAGTGCTTCCCTCCGGCTAGCGGGGGGGGATGAGCAGTTCTTC. The genes are TRBV20-1 and TRBJ2-1; 12 bases line up with TRBD2. Looked up from germline, CDR1 is DFQATT and CDR2 is SNEGSKA (reference sequence). CDR3 length equals 15 residues. The V and J ends lost 5 bases and 8 bases, in that order; junction bases with no gene match: 10.

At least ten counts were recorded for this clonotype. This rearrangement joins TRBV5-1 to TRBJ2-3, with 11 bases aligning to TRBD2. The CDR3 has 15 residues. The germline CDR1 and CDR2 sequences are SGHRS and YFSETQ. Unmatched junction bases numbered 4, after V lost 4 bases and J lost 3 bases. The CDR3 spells CASSALAGGTDTQYF. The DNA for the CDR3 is TGCGCCAGCAGCGCCTTAGCGGGGGGGACAGATACGCAGTATTTT.